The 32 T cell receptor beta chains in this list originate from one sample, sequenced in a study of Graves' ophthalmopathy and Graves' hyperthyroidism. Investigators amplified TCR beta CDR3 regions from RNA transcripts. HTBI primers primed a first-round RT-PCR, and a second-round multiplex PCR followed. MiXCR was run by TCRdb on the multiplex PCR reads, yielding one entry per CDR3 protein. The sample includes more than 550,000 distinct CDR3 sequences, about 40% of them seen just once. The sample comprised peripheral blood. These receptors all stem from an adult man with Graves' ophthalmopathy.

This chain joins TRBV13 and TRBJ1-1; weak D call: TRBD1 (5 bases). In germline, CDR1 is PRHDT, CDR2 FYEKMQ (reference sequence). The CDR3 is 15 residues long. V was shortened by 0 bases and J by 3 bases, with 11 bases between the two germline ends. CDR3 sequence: CASSLGGVSYTEAFF. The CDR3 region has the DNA TGTGCCAGCAGCTTAGGGGGGGTTTCATACACTGAAGCTTTCTTT.

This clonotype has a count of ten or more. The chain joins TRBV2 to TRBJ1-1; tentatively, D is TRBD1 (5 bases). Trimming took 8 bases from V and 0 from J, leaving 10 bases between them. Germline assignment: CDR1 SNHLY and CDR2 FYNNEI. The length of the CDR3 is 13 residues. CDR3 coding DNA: TGTGCCAGCGCGGGGCTATTGAACACTGAAGCTTTCTTT. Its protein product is CASAGLLNTEAFF.

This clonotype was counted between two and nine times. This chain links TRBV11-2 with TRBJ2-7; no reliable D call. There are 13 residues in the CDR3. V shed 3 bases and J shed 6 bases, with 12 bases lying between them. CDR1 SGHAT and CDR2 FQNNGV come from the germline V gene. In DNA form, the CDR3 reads TGTGCCAGCAGCTTGATTACGGGTCCCGAGCAGTACTTC. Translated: CASSLITGPEQYF.

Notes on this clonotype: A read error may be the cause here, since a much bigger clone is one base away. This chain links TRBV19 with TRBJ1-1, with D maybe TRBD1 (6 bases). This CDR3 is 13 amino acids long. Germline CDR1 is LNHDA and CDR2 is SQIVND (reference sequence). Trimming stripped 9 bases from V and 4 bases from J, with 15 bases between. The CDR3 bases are TGTGCCAGGACGAGGGACATCAGCACTGAAGCTTTCTTT. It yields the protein CARTRDISTEAFF.

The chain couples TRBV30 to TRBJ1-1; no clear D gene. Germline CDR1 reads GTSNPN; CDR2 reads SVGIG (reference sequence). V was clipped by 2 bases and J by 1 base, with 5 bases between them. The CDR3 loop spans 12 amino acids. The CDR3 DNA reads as TGTGCCTGGAGTCGCCAGAACACTGAAGCTTTCTTT. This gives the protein CAWSRQNTEAFF.

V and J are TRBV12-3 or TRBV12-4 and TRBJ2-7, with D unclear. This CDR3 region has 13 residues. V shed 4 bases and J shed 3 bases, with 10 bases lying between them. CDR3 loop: CASSSTTLYEQYF. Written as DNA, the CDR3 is TGTGCCAGCAGTTCAACCACACTCTACGAGCAGTACTTC.

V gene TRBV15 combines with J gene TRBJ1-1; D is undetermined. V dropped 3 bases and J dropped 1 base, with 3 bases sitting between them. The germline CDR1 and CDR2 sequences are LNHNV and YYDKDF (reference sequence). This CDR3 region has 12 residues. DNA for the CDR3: TGTGCCACCAGCAGCCCGAACACTGAAGCTTTCTTT. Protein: CATSSPNTEAFF. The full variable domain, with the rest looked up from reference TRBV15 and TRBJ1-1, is DAMVIQNPRYQVTQFGKPVTLSCSQTLNHNVMYWYQQKSSQAPKLLFHYYDKDFNNEADTPDNFQSRRPNTSFCFLDIRSPGLGDTAMYLCATSSPNTEAFFGQGTRLTVV.

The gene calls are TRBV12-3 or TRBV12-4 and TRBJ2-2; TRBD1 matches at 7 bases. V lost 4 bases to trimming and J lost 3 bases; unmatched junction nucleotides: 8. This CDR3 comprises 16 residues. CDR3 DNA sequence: TGTGCCAGCAGTTACTCGCACAGGGGAGACACCGGGGAGCTGTTTTTT. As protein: CASSYSHRGDTGELFF.

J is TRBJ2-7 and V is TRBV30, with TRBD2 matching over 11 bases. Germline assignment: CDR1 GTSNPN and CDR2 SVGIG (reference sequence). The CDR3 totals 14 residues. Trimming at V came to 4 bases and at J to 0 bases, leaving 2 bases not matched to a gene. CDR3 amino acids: CAWNSGRGSYEQYF. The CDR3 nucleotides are TGTGCCTGGAATAGCGGGAGGGGCTCCTACGAGCAGTACTTC.

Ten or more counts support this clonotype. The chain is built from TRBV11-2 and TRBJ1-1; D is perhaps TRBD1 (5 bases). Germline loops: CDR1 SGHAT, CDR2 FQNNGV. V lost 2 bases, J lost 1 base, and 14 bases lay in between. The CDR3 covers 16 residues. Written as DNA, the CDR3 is TGTGCCAGCAGCTTACGTACTCGGACACCGAACACTGAAGCTTTCTTT. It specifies CASSLRTRTPNTEAFF.

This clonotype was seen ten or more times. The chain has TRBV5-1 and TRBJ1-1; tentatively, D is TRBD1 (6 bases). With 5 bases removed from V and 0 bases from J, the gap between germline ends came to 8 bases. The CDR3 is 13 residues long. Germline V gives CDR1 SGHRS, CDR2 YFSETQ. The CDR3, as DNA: TGCGCCAGCAGTCAGGGGCTGAACACTGAAGCTTTCTTT. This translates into CASSQGLNTEAFF. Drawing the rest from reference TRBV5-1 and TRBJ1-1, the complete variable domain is KAGVTQTPRYLIKTRGQQVTLSCSPISGHRSVSWYQQTPGQGLQFLFEYFSETQRNKGNFPGRFSGRQFSNSRSEMNVSTLELGDSALYLCASSQGLNTEAFFGQGTRLTVV.

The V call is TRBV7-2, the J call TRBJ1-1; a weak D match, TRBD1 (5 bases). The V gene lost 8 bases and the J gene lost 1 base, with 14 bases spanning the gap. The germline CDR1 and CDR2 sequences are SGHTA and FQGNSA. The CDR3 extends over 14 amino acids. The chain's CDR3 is CASRTGQGNTEAFF. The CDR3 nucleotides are TGTGCCAGCCGGACTGGACAAGGGAACACTGAAGCTTTCTTT.

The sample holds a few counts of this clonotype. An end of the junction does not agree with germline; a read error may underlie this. The CDR3 DNA follows: TGTGCCAGCAGTGCGCAAGGAAGCGGTAATGAAAAACTGTTTTTT. It translates to CASSAQGSGNEKLFF. This chain uses TRBV24-1 with TRBJ1-4; no clear D. The CDR3 totals 15 residues. CDR1 is KGHDR and CDR2 is SFDVKD in the germline V gene.

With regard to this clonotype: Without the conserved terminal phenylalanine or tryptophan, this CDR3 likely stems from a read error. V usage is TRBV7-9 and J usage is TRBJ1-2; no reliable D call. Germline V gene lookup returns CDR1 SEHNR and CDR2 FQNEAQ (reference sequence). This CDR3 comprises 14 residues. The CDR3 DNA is TGTGCTAGTAACGAGCTACCCCCTATCTATGGCTACACCCTC. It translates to CASNELPPIYGYTL.

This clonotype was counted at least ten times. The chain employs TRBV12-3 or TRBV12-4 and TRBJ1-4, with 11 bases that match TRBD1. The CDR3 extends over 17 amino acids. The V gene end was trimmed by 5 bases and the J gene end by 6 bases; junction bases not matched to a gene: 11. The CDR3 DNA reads TGTGCCAGCAGTACCCGGACAGGGGGCGGCTCGTATGAAAAACTGTTTTTT. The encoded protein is CASSTRTGGGSYEKLFF.

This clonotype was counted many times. CDR3 bases: TGCAGCGTTGAAGAGACCGCCTTTGGGCAGGGGATTGAAGCTTTCTTT. Translating gives CSVEETAFGQGIEAFF. The chain recombines TRBV29-1 with TRBJ1-1; the D gene is possibly TRBD1 (6 bases). The CDR3 is 16 residues long. Germline V lookup: CDR1 SQVTM, CDR2 ANQGSEA. V lost 0 bases, J lost 7 bases, and 21 bases lay in between.

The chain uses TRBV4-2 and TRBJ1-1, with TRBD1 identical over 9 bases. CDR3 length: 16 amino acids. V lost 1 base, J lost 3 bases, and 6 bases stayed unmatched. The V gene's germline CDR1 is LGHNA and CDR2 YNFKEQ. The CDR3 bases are TGTGCCAGCAGCCAAGCGTTGAGGACAGGGGACACTGAAGCTTTCTTT. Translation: CASSQALRTGDTEAFF.

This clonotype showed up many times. The chain's CDR3 is CASSLASSEAPGYF. In DNA form, the CDR3 reads TGTGCCAGCAGCTTAGCCTCATCCGAGGCGCCTGGTTACTTC. The V gene is TRBV11-2, the J gene TRBJ2-5; D ambiguous. The germline V and J ends were trimmed by 1 base and 14 bases, with 20 bases remaining between them. Germline CDR1 is SGHAT and CDR2 is FQNNGV. The CDR3 is 14 amino acids.

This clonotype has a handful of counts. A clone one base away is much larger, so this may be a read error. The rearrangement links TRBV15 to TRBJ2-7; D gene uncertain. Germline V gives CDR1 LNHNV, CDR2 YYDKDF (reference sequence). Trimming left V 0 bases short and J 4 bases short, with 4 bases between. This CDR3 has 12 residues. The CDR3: CATSRDRYEQYF. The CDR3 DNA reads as TGTGCCACCAGCAGAGATAGGTACGAGCAGTACTTC.

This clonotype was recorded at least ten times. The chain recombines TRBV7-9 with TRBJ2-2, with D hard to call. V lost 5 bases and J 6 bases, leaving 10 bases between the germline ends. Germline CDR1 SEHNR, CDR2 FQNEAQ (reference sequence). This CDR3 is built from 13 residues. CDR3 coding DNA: TGTGCCAGCAGCCCGTGGGTGGCCGGGGAGCTGTTTTTT. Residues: CASSPWVAGELFF.

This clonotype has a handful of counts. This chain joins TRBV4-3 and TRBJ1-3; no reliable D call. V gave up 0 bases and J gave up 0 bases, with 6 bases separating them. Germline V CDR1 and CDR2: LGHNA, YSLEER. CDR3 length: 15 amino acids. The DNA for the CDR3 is TGCGCCAGCAGCCAAGAACCGCACTCTGGAAACACCATATATTTT. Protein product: CASSQEPHSGNTIYF.

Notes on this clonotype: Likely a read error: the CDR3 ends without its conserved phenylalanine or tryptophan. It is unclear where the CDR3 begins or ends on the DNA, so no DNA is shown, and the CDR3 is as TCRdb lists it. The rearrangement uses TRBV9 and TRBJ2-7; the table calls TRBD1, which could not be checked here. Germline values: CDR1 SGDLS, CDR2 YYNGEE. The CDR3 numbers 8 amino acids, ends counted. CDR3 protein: CASSVESG.

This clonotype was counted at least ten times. CDR3 region: CASSLAGKAGELFF. The DNA for the CDR3 is TGTGCCAGCAGCTTAGCGGGCAAGGCCGGGGAGCTGTTTTTT. V gene TRBV7-9 combines with J gene TRBJ2-2; no definite D call. The CDR3 contains 14 residues. V lost 0 bases and J 6 bases, leaving 8 bases between the germline ends. Looked up from germline, CDR1 is SEHNR and CDR2 is FQNEAQ (reference sequence).

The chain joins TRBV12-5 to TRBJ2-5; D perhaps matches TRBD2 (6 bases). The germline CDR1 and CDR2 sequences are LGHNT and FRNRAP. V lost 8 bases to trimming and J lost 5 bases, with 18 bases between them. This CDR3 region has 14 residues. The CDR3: CASHQGGVWETQYF. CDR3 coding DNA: TGTGCTAGTCACCAAGGAGGGGTTTGGGAGACCCAGTACTTC.

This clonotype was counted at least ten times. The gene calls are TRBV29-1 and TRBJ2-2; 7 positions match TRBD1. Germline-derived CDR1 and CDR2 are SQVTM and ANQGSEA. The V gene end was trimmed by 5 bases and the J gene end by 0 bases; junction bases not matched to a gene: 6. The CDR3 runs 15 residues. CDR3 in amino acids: CSVLTGTANTGELFF. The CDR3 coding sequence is TGCAGCGTTCTGACCGGGACAGCGAACACCGGGGAGCTGTTTTTT.

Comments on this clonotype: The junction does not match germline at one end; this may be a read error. This CDR3 is CASSQDNREVTGELVF. The CDR3 coding sequence is TGTGCCAGCAGCCAAGATAACAGAGAGGTTACCGGGGAGCTGGTTTTT. The chain recombines TRBV5-1 with TRBJ2-2, with D possibly matching TRBD2 (5 bases). Germline CDR1 and CDR2: SGHRS and YFSETQ. The CDR3 runs to 16 residues.

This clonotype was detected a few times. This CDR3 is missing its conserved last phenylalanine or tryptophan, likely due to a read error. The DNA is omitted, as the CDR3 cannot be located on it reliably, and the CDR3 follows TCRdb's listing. The CDR3 region is CATSRDQTS. The chain combines TRBV15 with TRBJ2-6. CDR1 LNHNV and CDR2 YYDKDF come from the germline V gene (reference sequence). The CDR3 length equals 9 residues, ends included.

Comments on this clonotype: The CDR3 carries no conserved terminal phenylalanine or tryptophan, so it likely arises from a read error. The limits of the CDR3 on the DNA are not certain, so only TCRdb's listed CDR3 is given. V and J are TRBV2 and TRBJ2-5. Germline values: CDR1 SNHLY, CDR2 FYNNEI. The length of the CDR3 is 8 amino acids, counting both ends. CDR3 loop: CASQWTYT.

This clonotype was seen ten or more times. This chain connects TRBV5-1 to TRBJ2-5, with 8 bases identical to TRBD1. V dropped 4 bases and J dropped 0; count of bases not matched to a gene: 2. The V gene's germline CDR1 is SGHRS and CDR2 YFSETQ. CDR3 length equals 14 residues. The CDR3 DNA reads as TGCGCCAGCAGCAGACAGGGGAACCAAGAGACCCAGTACTTC. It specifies CASSRQGNQETQYF. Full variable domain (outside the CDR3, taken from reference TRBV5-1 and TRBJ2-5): KAGVTQTPRYLIKTRGQQVTLSCSPISGHRSVSWYQQTPGQGLQFLFEYFSETQRNKGNFPGRFSGRQFSNSRSEMNVSTLELGDSALYLCASSRQGNQETQYFGPGTRLLVL.

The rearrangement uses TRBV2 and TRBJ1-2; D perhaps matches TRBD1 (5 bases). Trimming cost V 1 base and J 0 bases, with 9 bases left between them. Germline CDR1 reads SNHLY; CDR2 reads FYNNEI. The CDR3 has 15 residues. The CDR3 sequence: CASSEGDRANYGYTF. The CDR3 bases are TGTGCCAGCAGTGAAGGGGACCGCGCTAACTATGGCTACACCTTC.

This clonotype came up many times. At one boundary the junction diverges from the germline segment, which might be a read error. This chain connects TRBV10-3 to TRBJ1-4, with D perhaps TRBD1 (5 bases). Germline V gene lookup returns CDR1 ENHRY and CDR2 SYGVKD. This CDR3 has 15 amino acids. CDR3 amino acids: CASSESRGGSEKLFF. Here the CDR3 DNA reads TGTGCCAGCAGTGAATCTAGGGGCGGGTCCGAAAAACTGTTTTTT.

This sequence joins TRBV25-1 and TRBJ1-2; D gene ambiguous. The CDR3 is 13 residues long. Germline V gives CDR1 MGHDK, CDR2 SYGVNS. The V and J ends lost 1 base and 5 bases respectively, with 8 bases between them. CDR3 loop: CASSELAGYGYTF. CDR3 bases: TGTGCCAGCAGTGAATTAGCTGGGTATGGCTACACCTTC.